The sequence of this T cell receptor (beta chain) was determined in a study of OX40 agonist ivuxolimab in advanced cancers. Looking at the study overall: The patients received ivuxolimab by intravenous route every 2 weeks at 0.01 to 10 mg/kg. Earlier treatment with anti-PD-1, anti-PD-L1 or anti-CTLA-4 was permitted, and over 35% had received some. Whole-study findings and limits: Patients who responded partially at 0.1-3.0 mg/kg showed clonal expansion ranking among the lowest.

Worth noting for this clone: The target antigen is unknown.

The table came from immunoSEQ multiplex PCR; TCRdb's copy has only in-frame clones and leaves some out. The data contain 90,000 to 100,000 clones, 85% to 90% of them seen just once; the ten biggest clones take up around 0.16%. V dropped 4 bases and J dropped 5 bases, with 16 bases sitting between them. Per the germline V gene, CDR1 is SGHRS and CDR2 is YFSETQ. This CDR3 comprises 15 residues. The source of this sequence is an adult with an advanced solid tumor such as melanoma, head and neck, liver or kidney cancer. The V and J genes are TRBV5-1 and TRBJ2-1, with D possibly matching TRBD2 (5 bases). The sample here was CD4+ or CD8+ T cells sorted from blood, taken in a trial of the OX40 agonist ivuxolimab. The CDR3 region has the DNA TGCGCCAGCAGCCCGGCCCGGACTCTCCACAATGAGCAGTTCTTC. This sequence encodes CASSPARTLHNEQFF.